The 9 T cell receptor beta chains below were found in one sample sequenced in a study of blood T cells in healthy people across ages. Combining a sample-barcoded 5' primer with a J-beta primer mix, a second PCR ran for roughly 7 to 12 cycles. TCRdb re-called the 5' RACE reads through MiXCR, storing one row per CDR3 protein. The sample includes 550,000 to 800,000 distinct CDR3 sequences, roughly 21% of them seen just once. Source material: blood. The receptors originated from a man in his 70s in good health.

The sample holds a few counts of this clonotype. This sequence joins TRBV4-3 and TRBJ2-5; TRBD1 aligns across 7 bases. Near its end, the DNA agrees better with TRBJ2-7, so the J call may be wrong. From germline, CDR1 is LGHNA and CDR2 YSLEER. This CDR3 comprises 15 residues. The CDR3 coding sequence is TGCGCCAGCAGCCAAGGTACAGGGGCCTCCTACGAGCAGTACTTC. Its translation: CASSQGTGASYEQYF.

The chain has TRBV29-1 and TRBJ2-3; D remains unclear. Germline CDR1 SQVTM, CDR2 ANQGSEA. The CDR3 extends over 17 amino acids. Trimming pared 7 bases from V and 1 base from J, leaving 24 bases between. DNA of the CDR3: TGCAGCGACCCCCAAACGGACGGCAGAAGTCGCACAGATACGCAGTATTTT. The encoded protein is CSDPQTDGRSRTDTQYF.

This clonotype was seen only a few times. This sequence joins TRBV6-6 and TRBJ2-1; 7 bases map to TRBD2. Trimming cost V 6 bases and J 5 bases; bases outside gene matches: 7. The CDR3 totals 14 residues. Germline CDR1 reads MNHNY; CDR2 reads SVGAGI (reference sequence). The CDR3 here is CASSRGTTHNEQFF. Here the CDR3 DNA reads TGTGCCAGCAGCCGAGGGACTACGCACAATGAGCAGTTCTTC.

This clonotype was detected a few times. V is TRBV20-1 and J is TRBJ1-1; D not resolved. Per the germline V gene, CDR1 is DFQATT and CDR2 is SNEGSKA (reference sequence). The CDR3 covers 14 residues. With 1 base removed from V and 1 base from J, the gap between germline ends came to 10 bases. CDR3 region: CSARVDNSNTEAFF. The CDR3 bases are TGCAGTGCTAGAGTCGACAACTCGAACACTGAAGCTTTCTTT.

The chain employs TRBV6-2 or TRBV6-3 and TRBJ2-3; the match to TRBD2 covers 8 bases. Germline V gene sequence: CDR1 MNHEY, CDR2 SVGEGT. V dropped 6 bases and J dropped 2; count of bases not matched to a gene: 7. This CDR3 has 15 residues. CDR3 protein: CASRPGLALTDTQYF. The CDR3 DNA is TGTGCCAGCAGACCCGGACTAGCCCTCACAGATACGCAGTATTTT.

This clonotype was picked up a small number of times. The chain combines TRBV18 with TRBJ1-4; D gene uncertain. V lost 4 bases to trimming and J lost 8 bases, with 11 bases between them. The CDR3 length is 13 residues. Germline V gene lookup returns CDR1 KGHSH and CDR2 LQKENI. CDR3 sequence (DNA): TGTGCCAGCTCACGGGGAGATGGGGAAAAACTGTTTTTT. This gives the protein CASSRGDGEKLFF.

A remark on this clonotype: This may arise from a read error, as a much more abundant clone is one base away. This sequence joins TRBV20-1 and TRBJ2-2, with D possibly being TRBD2 (6 bases). Germline lookup yields CDR1 DFQATT and CDR2 SNEGSKA (reference sequence). This CDR3 region has 13 residues. The CDR3 sequence is CSASRGRTGALFF. In nucleotides, the CDR3 is TGCAGTGCTAGTCGTGGGAGGACCGGGGCGCTGTTTTTT.

The chain has TRBV20-1 and TRBJ1-1; the D is unclear. The germline V and J ends were trimmed by 0 bases and 2 bases, with 10 bases remaining between them. The CDR3 is 14 residues long. Germline V lookup: CDR1 DFQATT, CDR2 SNEGSKA (reference sequence). CDR3 nucleotide sequence: TGCAGTGCTAGAGATCATCGGGGAAACACTGAAGCTTTCTTT. It codes for CSARDHRGNTEAFF.

In the case of this clonotype: A much larger clone lies a single base off, so this may be a read error. The chain is built from TRBV28 and TRBJ2-3; TRBD1 aligns across 10 bases. Germline V lookup: CDR1 MDHEN, CDR2 SYDVKM. The CDR3 spans 15 residues. With 1 base clipped from V and 6 bases from J, the junction kept 4 bases outside the gene matches. CDR3 sequence reads: CASSLLVDRGDTQYF. CDR3 coding DNA: TGTGCCAGCAGTTTATTGGTGGACAGGGGGGATACGCAGTATTTT.